The 16 T cell receptor beta chains in this list originate from one sample, sequenced in a study of T cells after yellow fever vaccination. TCRdb called the 5' RACE reads again in MiXCR, with one record for every CDR3 protein. This repertoire shows around 310,000 distinct CDR3 sequences, about 4.5% found once; its top ten account for just under 20%. Sample: PBMCs, taken 15 days after the yellow fever booster vaccination. The receptors here all came from a man younger than 30 who received the YFV17D yellow fever vaccine.

This clonotype appeared a few times. V usage is TRBV12-3 or TRBV12-4 and J usage is TRBJ2-1, with 10 positions matching TRBD2. The CDR3 contains 17 residues. V shed 5 bases, J shed 4 bases, and the junction held 11 bases outside the gene matches. CDR3 nucleotide sequence: TGTGCCAGCAGTGTTTTACTAGCGGGGACTATATACAATGAGCAGTTCTTC. It translates to CASSVLLAGTIYNEQFF.

The V gene is TRBV25-1, the J gene TRBJ1-6; D gene ambiguous. The length of the CDR3 is 13 residues. Trimming left V 2 bases short and J 6 bases short, with 5 bases between. Looked up from germline, CDR1 is MGHDK and CDR2 is SYGVNS. This chain's CDR3 is CASSELRNSPLHF. The CDR3 bases are TGTGCCAGCAGTGAACTCCGTAATTCACCCCTCCACTTT.

The chain joins TRBV12-3 or TRBV12-4 to TRBJ2-5; 13 bases line up with TRBD2. Trimming removed 5 bases from V and 1 base from J; junction bases left unmatched: 4. The length of the CDR3 is 16 residues. This CDR3 is CASSLTSGGTQETQYF. DNA for the CDR3: TGTGCCAGCAGTCTGACTAGCGGGGGGACCCAAGAGACCCAGTACTTC.

This clonotype came up a few times. V usage is TRBV5-1 and J usage is TRBJ2-5; the D is unclear. This CDR3 is built from 14 residues. CDR1 and CDR2 from the germline V gene are SGHRS and YFSETQ. V gave up 4 bases and J gave up 5 bases, with 15 bases separating them. Here the CDR3 reads CASSAGLMGETQYF. CDR3 nucleotide sequence: TGCGCCAGCAGCGCCGGCCTCATGGGGGAGACCCAGTACTTC.

This clonotype was observed at least ten times. V and J are TRBV20-1 and TRBJ1-3; D may be TRBD1 (5 bases). CDR1 DFQATT and CDR2 SNEGSKA come from the germline V gene (reference sequence). The CDR3 is 12 amino acids. Deletions cut 6 bases from V and 4 bases from J, with 10 bases between. In DNA, the CDR3 is TGCAGTGCAAGGCGGGGCGGAAACACCATATATTTT. Translated: CSARRGGNTIYF.

About this clonotype: This may arise from a read error, as a much more abundant clone is one base away. The chain has TRBV7-7 and TRBJ2-1, with a weak D call TRBD1 (5 bases). Germline CDR1 reads SSHAT; CDR2 reads FNYEAQ (reference sequence). The CDR3 covers 13 residues. The CDR3 DNA reads TGTGACAGCAGTCAGAAGCAGGGTAATGAGCAGTTCTTC. The encoded protein is CDSSQKQGNEQFF.

This clonotype has a count of ten or more. The J gene is TRBJ2-3, the V gene TRBV28; D uncertain. The V end was cut by 2 bases, the J end by 0 bases, with 6 bases between. Germline V lookup: CDR1 MDHEN, CDR2 SYDVKM. CDR3 length: 14 amino acids. CDR3 sequence (DNA): TGTGCCAGCAGTTTAGGGTGGAGCACAGATACGCAGTATTTT. Its translation: CASSLGWSTDTQYF. Based on the CDR3 plus reference TRBV28 and TRBJ2-3, the full variable domain is DVKVTQSSRYLVKRTGEKVFLECVQDMDHENMFWYRQDPGLGLRLIYFSYDVKMKEKGDIPEGYSVSREKKERFSLILESASTNQTSMYLCASSLGWSTDTQYFGPGTRLTVL.

The rearrangement uses TRBV4-1 and TRBJ1-5; tentative D call: TRBD1 (6 bases). CDR3 size: 16 residues. The germline V gene has CDR1 MGHRA and CDR2 YSYEKL. V dropped 0 bases and J dropped 7 bases, with 16 bases sitting between them. CDR3 nucleotide sequence: TGCGCCAGCAGCCAAGATTGGCAGGGGCAGAGACAGCCCCAGCATTTT. Residues: CASSQDWQGQRQPQHF.

This chain joins TRBV7-2 and TRBJ2-5, with a weak D call TRBD2 (6 bases). Trimming shortened V by 0 bases and J by 4 bases, and 15 bases separated the two germline ends. Germline CDR1 reads SGHTA; CDR2 reads FQGNSA. The CDR3 covers 16 residues. CDR3 region: CASSLASGGGRETQYF. The CDR3 nucleotides read TGTGCCAGCAGCTTAGCATCCGGGGGAGGTCGAGAGACCCAGTACTTC.

At least ten counts were recorded for this clonotype. This chain uses TRBV7-9 with TRBJ1-6; D is ambiguous. V shed 1 base and J shed 7 bases, with 11 bases lying between them. Looked up from germline, CDR1 is SEHNR and CDR2 is FQNEAQ (reference sequence). The CDR3 sequence is 15 residues long. CDR3 sequence (DNA): TGTGCCAGCAGCTTAGGGGCAGCCGACAATTCACCCCTCCACTTT. Its translation: CASSLGAADNSPLHF.

This clonotype was seen repeatedly, ten times or more. The V gene is TRBV29-1, the J gene TRBJ2-7; D uncertain. This CDR3 is 12 amino acids long. V lost 4 bases to trimming and J lost 3 bases, with 10 bases between them. In germline, CDR1 is SQVTM, CDR2 ANQGSEA. CDR3 DNA: TGCAGCGTTGGAAAGGGAAACTACGAGCAGTACTTC. Residues: CSVGKGNYEQYF.

In its sample, this clonotype was seen many times. This chain links TRBV7-2 with TRBJ1-3; D not certain. Trimming took 4 bases from V and 6 from J, leaving 13 bases between them. The germline gives CDR1 SGHTA, CDR2 FQGNSA. This CDR3 contains 14 residues. The CDR3 coding sequence is TGTGCCAGCAGCTCAGGATCCGTCCCAAACACCATATATTTT. Translating it yields CASSSGSVPNTIYF.

This clonotype was picked up many times. In DNA form, the CDR3 reads TGTGCCAGCAGCCTAAAGGGACAGGCCCCAGAGACCCAGTACTTC. Protein sequence: CASSLKGQAPETQYF. The chain links TRBV6-4 to TRBJ2-5; 8 bases map to TRBD1. The CDR3 length is 15 residues. Germline CDR1 reads MRHNA; CDR2 reads SNTAGT. After removal of 6 bases from V and 4 bases from J, the junction contained 10 bases not matched to a gene.

This clonotype was counted at least ten times. This chain uses TRBV7-9 with TRBJ1-3; no firm D call. Germline V lookup: CDR1 SEHNR, CDR2 FQNEAQ (reference sequence). Trimming left V 4 bases short and J 1 base short, with 8 bases between. CDR3 length equals 14 residues. The chain's CDR3 is CASSSNLSGNTIYF. For the CDR3, the DNA is TGTGCCAGCAGCTCCAATCTATCTGGAAACACCATATATTTT.

This clonotype turned up a few times. The chain recombines TRBV6-1 with TRBJ2-6; no firm D call. V was cut by 2 bases and J by 4 bases, with 6 bases left in between. CDR3 length: 14 amino acids. The V gene's germline CDR1 is MNHNS and CDR2 SASEGT. The CDR3 here is CASSELRGANVLTF. The CDR3 DNA reads as TGTGCCAGCAGTGAATTACGGGGGGCCAACGTCCTGACTTTC.

This clonotype has more than one count but fewer than ten. V usage is TRBV7-2 and J usage is TRBJ1-2; no reliable D call. Germline CDR1 is SGHTA and CDR2 is FQGNSA. Trimming stripped 1 base from V and 2 bases from J, with 5 bases between. The CDR3 has 13 amino acids. CDR3 protein: CASSLGTNYGYTF. DNA for the CDR3: TGTGCCAGCAGCTTAGGTACAAACTATGGCTACACCTTC.